A single sample is the source of the 12 T cell receptor beta chains below, sequenced in a study of early T cells in non-severe SARS-CoV-2 infection. TCRdb reprocessed the 5' RACE reads with MiXCR, giving one entry per CDR3 protein. The sample consists of around 50,000 distinct CDR3 sequences, over 8% of them appearing once. Sequencing used whole blood. These receptors were obtained from an adult who was a healthcare worker with PCR-confirmed SARS-CoV-2 infection or an uninfected control (not recorded which).

At least ten counts were recorded for this clonotype. The rearrangement links TRBV19 to TRBJ1-2; TRBD1 is a possible D gene (6 bases). This CDR3 contains 14 residues. V was trimmed by 10 bases and J by 7 bases, leaving 22 bases between them. Germline CDR1 is LNHDA and CDR2 is SQIVND (reference sequence). The CDR3 reads CATVQGPEEGGYTF. Written as DNA, the CDR3 is TGTGCCACCGTACAGGGCCCCGAGGAAGGTGGCTACACCTTC.

This clonotype was picked up a small number of times. The chain is built from TRBV5-1 and TRBJ2-5; maybe TRBD2 (6 bases). The V end was cut by 2 bases, the J end by 4 bases, with 15 bases between. The V gene's germline CDR1 is SGHRS and CDR2 YFSETQ. The CDR3 contains 15 residues. The CDR3 DNA is TGCGCCAGCAGCTTAGGGACTCCCGGTGGAGAGACCCAGTACTTC. Translated, it gives CASSLGTPGGETQYF.

This clonotype showed up many times. The chain recombines TRBV29-1 with TRBJ2-5; perhaps TRBD1 as D (5 bases). This CDR3 contains 10 residues. Germline V gives CDR1 SQVTM, CDR2 ANQGSEA. Trimming pared 6 bases from V and 5 bases from J, leaving 7 bases between. The CDR3 coding sequence is TGCAGCGTAGCAGGGGAGACCCAGTACTTC. Translated, it gives CSVAGETQYF.

This clonotype was seen repeatedly, ten times or more. The V and J genes are TRBV7-9 and TRBJ2-3; D gene uncertain. This CDR3 has 15 residues. Germline-derived CDR1 and CDR2 are SEHNR and FQNEAQ (reference sequence). Trimming left V 10 bases short and J 0 bases short, with 17 bases between. For the CDR3, the DNA is TGTGCCACCAACCGTCGGTTGGTCAGCACAGATACGCAGTATTTT. Amino acids: CATNRRLVSTDTQYF.

This clonotype has at least ten counts. The rearrangement joins TRBV7-9 to TRBJ2-5; 10 nucleotides align to TRBD1. With V trimmed by 4 bases and J by 4 bases, 3 bases remained unmatched. Germline V gene lookup returns CDR1 SEHNR and CDR2 FQNEAQ (reference sequence). The CDR3 loop spans 14 amino acids. CDR3: CASSSDRGLETQYF. CDR3 coding DNA: TGTGCCAGCAGCTCAGACAGGGGGCTAGAGACCCAGTACTTC.

The V call is TRBV29-1, the J call TRBJ2-3, with D maybe TRBD2 (6 bases). V was cut by 4 bases and J by 5 bases, with 19 bases left in between. Germline lookup yields CDR1 SQVTM and CDR2 ANQGSEA. CDR3 length equals 15 residues. The CDR3 nucleotides are TGCAGCGTTGCCACGGGACTCCCGTCAATAGATACGCAGTATTTT. The encoded protein is CSVATGLPSIDTQYF.

This clonotype was counted ten times or more. This rearrangement joins TRBV7-2 to TRBJ2-7; 9 positions agree with TRBD2. Losses at the gene ends were 5 bases for V and 6 bases for J; bases not matched to a gene: 11. Per the germline V gene, CDR1 is SGHTA and CDR2 is FQGNSA. The CDR3 spans 15 residues. The CDR3 region has the DNA TGTGCCAGCAGCGTGAGACTAGCGGAACGGGGCGAGCAGTACTTC. Translation gives CASSVRLAERGEQYF.

At least ten counts were recorded for this clonotype. The chain recombines TRBV19 with TRBJ2-1; TRBD1 is a possible D gene (6 bases). This CDR3 contains 15 residues. V lost 0 bases to trimming and J lost 6 bases, with 12 bases between them. From germline, CDR1 is LNHDA and CDR2 SQIVND (reference sequence). In nucleotides, the CDR3 is TGTGCCAGTAGTATAGACGTGACAGGCGGCAATGAGCAGTTCTTC. Translated, it gives CASSIDVTGGNEQFF.

With respect to this clonotype: This sequence may be a read error, since a much larger clone differs from it by one base. The chain is built from TRBV6-1 and TRBJ2-7; 11 bases align to TRBD2. The CDR3 extends over 14 amino acids. Germline assignment: CDR1 MNHNS and CDR2 SASEGT. CDR3 region: CASYWTSGPYEQHF. CDR3 coding DNA: TGTGCCAGCTATTGGACTAGCGGGCCCTACGAGCAGCACTTC.

The table lists this clonotype with a few counts. This chain uses TRBV11-2 with TRBJ2-3, with D maybe TRBD1 (6 bases). The V and J ends lost 1 base and 7 bases respectively, with 18 bases between them. This CDR3 comprises 16 residues. The V gene's germline CDR1 is SGHAT and CDR2 FQNNGV. CDR3 protein: CASSLVGTTPQHTQYF. CDR3 sequence (DNA): TGTGCCAGCAGCTTAGTCGGGACAACACCCCAGCATACGCAGTATTTT. Based on the CDR3 plus reference TRBV11-2 and TRBJ2-3, the full variable domain is EAGVAQSPRYKIIEKRQSVAFWCNPISGHATLYWYQQILGQGPKLLIQFQNNGVVDDSQLPKDRFSAERLKGVDSTLKIQPAKLEDSAVYLCASSLVGTTPQHTQYFGPGTRLTVL.

This clonotype occurred many times. CDR3 coding DNA: TGTGCCAGCAGCCAAGTGGACAGCTTAAACTATGGCTACACCTTC. Protein sequence: CASSQVDSLNYGYTF. The J gene is TRBJ1-2, the V gene TRBV14, with TRBD1 as a possible D gene (6 bases). The CDR3 runs 15 residues. Germline V lookup: CDR1 SGHDN, CDR2 FVKESK. Trimming stripped 1 base from V and 2 bases from J, with 11 bases between.

This clonotype was seen many times. The chain joins TRBV20-1 to TRBJ2-5; 12 positions match TRBD1. Trimming removed 4 bases from V and 5 bases from J; junction bases left unmatched: 5. Germline V CDR1 and CDR2: DFQATT, SNEGSKA (reference sequence). The CDR3 runs to 14 residues. CDR3 coding DNA: TGCAGTGCTACTTGGGACAGGGGGCAGGAGACCCAGTACTTC. Its protein product is CSATWDRGQETQYF.